This T cell receptor (beta chain) was sequenced in a study of blood T cell repertoires in COVID-19. About the research overall: COVID-19 samples collected from the United States, Italy and Spain covered acute and convalescent phases.

Here immunoSEQ multiplex PCR was the method, and the copy in TCRdb shows in-frame clones only, minus some. The sample holds roughly 400,000 clones; approximately 90% are singletons and the top ten take approximately 1.5%. There are 15 residues in the CDR3. Unmatched junction bases numbered 7, after V lost 2 bases and J lost 5 bases. The germline V gene has CDR1 SGHRS and CDR2 YFSETQ. Participant reports of clinical history set cohort assignment. A COVID-19 case was met by exposed participants within 2 weeks before study entry. This TCR came from a woman between 18 and 29 years old who had been exposed to COVID-19. The chain employs TRBV5-1 and TRBJ2-7, with TRBD1 matching over 10 bases. Sequencing used PBMCs or T cells enriched from blood (not recorded which). The CDR3 nucleotides are TGCGCCAGCAGCTTAGGTGGGACAGGGGACCACGAGCAGTACTTC. This encodes CASSLGGTGDHEQYF. Based on the CDR3 plus reference TRBV5-1 and TRBJ2-7, the full variable domain is KAGVTQTPRYLIKTRGQQVTLSCSPISGHRSVSWYQQTPGQGLQFLFEYFSETQRNKGNFPGRFSGRQFSNSRSEMNVSTLELGDSALYLCASSLGGTGDHEQYFGPGTRLTVT.